One and the same sample provided the 24 T cell receptor beta chains below, sequenced in a study of post-analysis software for immune sequencing data. These receptors' targets are unknown. Sequencing libraries made from TCR beta cDNA carried unique molecular identifiers. TCRdb analysed the PCR reads with MiXCR anew, one entry per CDR3 protein. The table has about 460,000 distinct CDR3 sequences, around 40% seen once; the top ten hold about 12%. Findings and caveats of the study: Higher frequency in patients than in controls was seen for roughly five TRBV segments, with TRBV5-6, TRBV5-1 and TRBV20-1 among them.

Specimen: blood. These receptors came from a girl aged 5 to 17 with multiple sclerosis.

This CDR3 reads CSVASDGYYGYTF. The DNA for the CDR3 is TGCAGCGTCGCTAGTGACGGCTACTATGGCTACACCTTC. The rearrangement links TRBV29-1 to TRBJ1-2; D call uncertain. Trimming removed 6 bases from V and 3 bases from J, with 14 bases in between. Germline V CDR1 and CDR2: SQVTM, ANQGSEA. The CDR3 length is 13 residues.

The rearrangement links TRBV20-1 to TRBJ2-1; TRBD2 matches 8 bases. The CDR3 runs to 16 residues. Unmatched junction bases numbered 11, after V lost 3 bases and J lost 4 bases. In germline, CDR1 is DFQATT, CDR2 SNEGSKA (reference sequence). CDR3 DNA sequence: TGCAGTGCTAGCGGGTCCCCCGGGAGGGGGTACAATGAGCAGTTCTTC. It encodes CSASGSPGRGYNEQFF.

The gene calls are TRBV20-1 and TRBJ2-7; 10 nucleotides match TRBD1. J was trimmed by 4 bases and V by 4 bases; bases with no gene match: 7. Germline V lookup: CDR1 DFQATT, CDR2 SNEGSKA (reference sequence). This CDR3 has 14 amino acids. CDR3 sequence reads: CSAKGTGVGYEQYF. CDR3 nucleotides: TGCAGTGCTAAGGGGACAGGGGTGGGTTACGAGCAGTACTTC.

The V gene is TRBV20-1, the J gene TRBJ2-5, with D perhaps matching TRBD1 (5 bases). CDR3 length: 11 amino acids. The germline V gene has CDR1 DFQATT and CDR2 SNEGSKA (reference sequence). Trimming removed 5 bases from V and 2 bases from J, with 6 bases in between. The CDR3 loop is CSAPGQETQYF. The CDR3 nucleotides read TGCAGTGCTCCAGGGCAAGAGACCCAGTACTTC.

This clonotype has only a few counts. The rearrangement links TRBV6-6 to TRBJ2-7, with D perhaps TRBD1 or TRBD2 (5 bases each). CDR1 MNHNY and CDR2 SVGAGI come from the germline V gene (reference sequence). The CDR3 loop spans 14 amino acids. Deletions cut 3 bases from V and 2 bases from J, with 11 bases between. CDR3 nucleotides: TGTGCCAGCAGTTATGGTGGGGGTGCCTACGAGCAGTACTTC. This sequence encodes CASSYGGGAYEQYF.

The rearrangement joins TRBV28 to TRBJ2-1; TRBD1 matches at 9 bases. The CDR3 is 17 residues long. The germline CDR1 and CDR2 sequences are MDHEN and SYDVKM. Germline trimming cut 7 bases from V and 4 bases from J; bases unmatched to any gene: 14. CDR3 in amino acids: CASTLDPGQGIYNEQFF. CDR3 coding DNA: TGTGCCAGCACCCTGGACCCGGGACAGGGAATTTACAATGAGCAGTTCTTC.

The chain combines TRBV20-1 with TRBJ2-5; D gene ambiguous. The germline V gene encodes CDR1 DFQATT and CDR2 SNEGSKA (reference sequence). The CDR3 has 16 amino acids. V lost 1 base, J lost 11 bases, and 26 bases lay in between. CDR3 bases: TGCAGTGCTAGAGTCCCAGCGAGTTCAAGATTCGATGAGCAGTACTTC. Residues: CSARVPASSRFDEQYF.

This clonotype was seen just once. V is TRBV7-9 and J is TRBJ2-7, with D possibly being TRBD2 (5 bases). Trimming removed 0 bases at V and 3 bases at J, with 12 bases between. CDR1 and CDR2 (germline): SEHNR, FQNEAQ (reference sequence). The CDR3 totals 15 residues. CDR3 sequence: CASSLADEGFYEQYF. As DNA, the CDR3 is TGTGCCAGCAGCTTAGCTGATGAGGGTTTCTACGAGCAGTACTTC.

On this clonotype itself: Just one base apart from a much larger clone, this may be a read error. The V and J genes are TRBV12-3 or TRBV12-4 and TRBJ2-1, with D perhaps assigned TRBD1 or TRBD2 (5 bases each). This CDR3 is built from 13 residues. CDR3 protein: CAIRTGTDNGQFF. CDR3 nucleotides: TGTGCCATCAGGACTGGGACCGACAATGGGCAGTTCTTC.

The table lists this clonotype with a few counts. The genes are TRBV12-3 or TRBV12-4 and TRBJ1-5; TRBD1 matches 10 bases. V was clipped by 6 bases and J by 3 bases; unmatched bases: 5. This CDR3 has 15 amino acids. The CDR3 reads CASSLGQGYNQPQHF. The DNA for the CDR3 is TGTGCCAGCAGCCTGGGACAGGGGTACAATCAGCCCCAGCATTTT.

The chain joins TRBV28 to TRBJ2-7, with 9 nucleotides matching TRBD1. CDR1 is MDHEN and CDR2 is SYDVKM in the germline V gene. The CDR3 loop spans 14 amino acids. Trimming cost V 4 bases and J 3 bases; bases outside gene matches: 4. The CDR3 region is CASSSRDRVYEQYF. Written as DNA, the CDR3 is TGTGCCAGCAGTTCTAGGGACAGGGTCTACGAGCAGTACTTC.

In DNA form, the CDR3 reads TGTGCCAGCAGTTACTTGGGAGGGGAACTGTTAGGCGAGACCCAGTACTTC. As protein: CASSYLGGELLGETQYF. The chain uses TRBV6-2 or TRBV6-3 and TRBJ2-5; 7 positions match TRBD2. The ends lost 1 base at V and 5 bases at J; junction bases unmatched: 13. CDR3 length equals 17 residues. Germline V gene lookup returns CDR1 MNHEY and CDR2 SVGEGT.

Concerning this clonotype: Relative to the germline gene, one junction end is altered; a read error may explain this. V gene TRBV2 combines with J gene TRBJ2-7, with 12 bases aligning to TRBD2. Germline V gene lookup returns CDR1 SNHLY and CDR2 FYNNEI. The CDR3 length is 13 residues. The CDR3 here is CATGLAGRYEQYF. Written as DNA, the CDR3 is TGCGCCACCGGACTAGCGGGAAGGTACGAGCAGTACTTC. Using reference TRBV2 and TRBJ2-7 for the parts outside the CDR3, the full variable domain is EPEVTQTPSHQVTQMGQEVILRCVPISNHLYFYWYRQILGQKVEFLVSFYNNEISEKSEIFDDQFSVERPDGSNFTLKIRSTKLEDSAMYFCATGLAGRYEQYFGPGTRLTVT.

The chain combines TRBV9 with TRBJ2-7, with 7 bases matching TRBD2. Germline lookup yields CDR1 SGDLS and CDR2 YYNGEE. The CDR3 loop spans 11 amino acids. V shed 8 bases, J shed 9 bases, and the junction held 8 bases outside the gene matches. The CDR3 nucleotides read TGTGCCAGGAATTCATGGGAGGGGCAGTACTTC. Encoded protein: CARNSWEGQYF.

CDR3 protein: CASSVGRDTEAFF. The CDR3 nucleotides are TGTGCCAGCAGCGTAGGAAGGGACACTGAAGCTTTCTTT. The chain is built from TRBV9 and TRBJ1-1; D gene unclear. V was cut by 0 bases and J by 3 bases, with 6 bases left in between. The CDR3 loop spans 13 amino acids. In germline, CDR1 is SGDLS, CDR2 YYNGEE.

This sequence joins TRBV4-2 and TRBJ1-1; D call uncertain. The V end was cut by 0 bases, the J end by 10 bases, with 15 bases between. CDR3 length: 14 amino acids. Germline V gene data show CDR1 as LGHNA and CDR2 as YNFKEQ. The CDR3 DNA sequence: TGTGCCAGCAGCCAAGATTTTTCGAACAGCCCAGCTTTCTTT. Translated, it gives CASSQDFSNSPAFF.

This clonotype appeared a few times. The chain recombines TRBV7-3 with TRBJ2-1, with 7 bases that match TRBD1. Germline V lookup: CDR1 SGHTA, CDR2 FQGTGA. This CDR3 contains 17 residues. After removal of 2 bases from V and 5 bases from J, the junction contained 12 bases not matched to a gene. CDR3 amino acids: CASSLYPSQGTHNEQFF. The CDR3 nucleotides are TGTGCCAGCAGCTTATACCCCTCACAGGGGACCCACAATGAGCAGTTCTTC. The variable domain in full, with the rest retrieved from reference TRBV7-3 and TRBJ2-1, is GAGVSQTPSNKVTEKGKYVELRCDPISGHTALYWYRQSLGQGPEFLIYFQGTGAADDSGLPNDRFFAVRPEGSVSTLKIQRTERGDSAVYLCASSLYPSQGTHNEQFFGPGTRLTVL.

This clonotype was detected once. This chain joins TRBV3-1 and TRBJ2-7; 8 nucleotides agree with TRBD1. With the DNA end fitting TRBJ2-5 better, the J assignment may be wrong. In germline, CDR1 is LGHDT, CDR2 YNNKEL (reference sequence). There are 15 residues in the CDR3. The DNA of the CDR3 is TGTGCCAGCACCCAGGACAGGGCATTCGGAAAGACCCAGTACTTC. Amino acids: CASTQDRAFGKTQYF.

The chain joins TRBV12-3 or TRBV12-4 to TRBJ2-1, with a possible D match to TRBD2 (6 bases). With 3 bases removed from V and 5 bases from J, the gap between germline ends came to 14 bases. The length of the CDR3 is 15 residues. CDR3 loop: CASSFWSSGNNEQFF. The CDR3 DNA is TGTGCCAGCAGTTTTTGGAGTAGCGGTAACAATGAGCAGTTCTTC.

The chain employs TRBV7-3 and TRBJ2-7, with D possibly matching TRBD2 (6 bases). The CDR3 covers 15 residues. Germline V gene lookup returns CDR1 SGHTA and CDR2 FQGTGA. Trimming took 5 bases from V and 7 from J, leaving 21 bases between them. CDR3 DNA: TGTGCCAGCAGCCGACTAGGCATGGGGGAGGTTGAGCAGTACTTC. Translating gives CASSRLGMGEVEQYF.

This clonotype was seen a few times. The chain links TRBV20-1 to TRBJ2-5, with 7 bases lining up with TRBD1. This CDR3 spans 12 amino acids. Germline V CDR1 and CDR2: DFQATT, SNEGSKA (reference sequence). Trimming removed 6 bases from V and 4 bases from J; junction bases left unmatched: 5. As DNA, the CDR3 is TGCAGTGCGAGGGACAGCACAGAGACCCAGTACTTC. It is translated as CSARDSTETQYF.

About this clonotype: The junction shows a germline mismatch at one end, possibly a read error. The chain couples TRBV24-1 to TRBJ2-1; 9 positions agree with TRBD2. The CDR3 sequence is 17 residues long. CDR1 and CDR2 from the germline V gene are KGHDR and SFDVKD. The CDR3 DNA is TGTGCCACCAGTGACCGTCGACTAGCGGAACACTACAATGAGCAGGTCTTC. This sequence encodes CATSDRRLAEHYNEQVF.

The V gene is TRBV29-1, the J gene TRBJ2-2; 12 nucleotides align to TRBD2. The germline V gene encodes CDR1 SQVTM and CDR2 ANQGSEA. The CDR3 runs 16 residues. With V trimmed by 3 bases and J by 7 bases, 9 bases remained unmatched. The CDR3 here is CSVDLAGGPSGGELFF. Here the CDR3 DNA reads TGCAGCGTTGATCTAGCGGGAGGGCCTAGTGGCGGGGAGCTGTTTTTT.

The rearrangement uses TRBV6-1 and TRBJ2-1; 9 positions agree with TRBD1. The V gene end was trimmed by 6 bases and the J gene end by 2 bases; junction bases not matched to a gene: 20. Germline lookup yields CDR1 MNHNS and CDR2 SASEGT. The CDR3 loop spans 20 amino acids. CDR3 coding DNA: TGTGCCAGCAGAGCAAAGGTGGAACCGGGACAGGGTGTCCCCTACAATGAGCAGTTCTTC. It codes for CASRAKVEPGQGVPYNEQFF.